This T cell receptor (beta chain) was retrieved from a study of T cell responses to AZD1222 COVID-19 vaccine. Overall study results and limits: Spike-specific TCR depth and breadth grew after two AZD1222 doses. The donor group comprised mostly white British people and more females; the analysis possibly underestimated clonal diversity.

Profiled with immunoSEQ multiplex PCR; TCRdb holds only in-frame clones, not every one. The repertoire has 150,000 to 250,000 clones, about 94% of them found once; the top ten carry about 1%. CDR1 and CDR2 from the germline V gene are SGHVS and FQNEAQ. The CDR3 runs 14 residues. Trimming took 1 base from V and 10 from J, leaving 15 bases between them. A word on this clone: The antigen remains unidentified.

Sequences were derived from peripheral blood, sampled 28 days after the second AZD1222 dose. The rearrangement links TRBV7-8 to TRBJ2-3; D may correspond to TRBD1 or TRBD2 (5 bases each). This sequence originates from an adult who received the AZD1222 COVID-19 vaccine. The CDR3 reads CASSLESPGRAQYF. The CDR3 nucleotides are TGTGCCAGCAGCTTAGAATCTCCGGGACGGGCGCAGTATTTT.